This T cell receptor beta chain was captured in a study of T cells after yellow fever vaccination. Background on the study: The fractions with low cell numbers were processed using SMART-Seq v4 Ultra Low Input.

The CDR3 runs to 13 residues. The germline V and J ends were trimmed by 6 bases and 4 bases, with 12 bases remaining between them. Germline CDR1 LGHNT, CDR2 FRNRAP. MiXCR, applied by TCRdb to the 5' RACE reads, yields one record per CDR3 protein. The data show under 350,000 distinct CDR3 sequences, with over 4% seen just once and about 22% held by the top ten. This chain links TRBV12-5 with TRBJ1-2; perhaps TRBD1 as D (6 bases). The clonotype was recovered from a young man who received the YFV17D yellow fever vaccine. The source material was PBMCs, sampled 5 days after the yellow fever booster vaccination. CDR3: CASGIGQIYGYTF. CDR3 sequence (DNA): TGTGCTAGTGGCATTGGACAGATCTATGGCTACACCTTC.